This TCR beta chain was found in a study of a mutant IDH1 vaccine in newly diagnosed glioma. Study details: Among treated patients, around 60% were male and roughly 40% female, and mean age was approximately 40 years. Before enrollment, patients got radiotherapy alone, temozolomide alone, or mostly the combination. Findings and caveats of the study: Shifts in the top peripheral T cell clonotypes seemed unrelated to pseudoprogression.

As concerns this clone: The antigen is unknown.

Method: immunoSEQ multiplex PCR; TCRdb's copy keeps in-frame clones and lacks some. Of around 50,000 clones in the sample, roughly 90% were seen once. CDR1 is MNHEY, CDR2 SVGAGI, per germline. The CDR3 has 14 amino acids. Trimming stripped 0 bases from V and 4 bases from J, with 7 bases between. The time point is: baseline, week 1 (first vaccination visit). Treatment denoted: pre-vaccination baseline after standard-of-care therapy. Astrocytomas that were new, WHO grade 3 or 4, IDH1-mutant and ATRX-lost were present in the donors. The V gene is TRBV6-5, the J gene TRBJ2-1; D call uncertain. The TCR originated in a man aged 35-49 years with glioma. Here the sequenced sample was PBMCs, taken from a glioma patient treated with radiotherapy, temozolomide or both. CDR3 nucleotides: TGTGCCAGCAGTTACTCTTCGGCTTACAATGAGCAGTTCTTC. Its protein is CASSYSSAYNEQFF.